The 28 T cell receptor beta chains given below trace back to one sample, sequenced in a study of T cell changes during pregnancy in multiple sclerosis (dated by TCRdb to 2018 to 2020). The library was prepared using the immunoSEQ multiplex PCR assay. TCRdb stores this immuneACCESS table with in-frame sequences only. Part of the clones is absent; in the studies checked, under half of the shortfall reflects unresolved V genes, and no reason is known for the rest. The sample includes 55,000 or so clones, with about 92% observed a single time. 0.64% of the sample lies in the top ten. The starting material was CD4+ T cells from peripheral blood mononuclear cells, obtained after pregnancy. The receptor source for this set is a female donor with multiple sclerosis, enrolled in a pregnancy study.

The chain carries TRBV30 and TRBJ1-1; 7 nucleotides agree with TRBD1. The germline CDR1 and CDR2 sequences are GTSNPN and SVGIG (reference sequence). The junction had 5 bases not matched to a gene; V was cut back by 3 bases and J by 4 bases. This CDR3 spans 13 amino acids. As DNA, the CDR3 is TGTGCCTGGAGCAGGACAGGCGGCACTGAAGCTTTCTTT. This translates into CAWSRTGGTEAFF.

The rearrangement uses TRBV29-1 and TRBJ2-3; 11 nucleotides agree with TRBD1. Trimming cost V 4 bases and J 6 bases; bases outside gene matches: 3. Germline V gene data show CDR1 as SQVTM and CDR2 as ANQGSEA. There are 13 residues in the CDR3. This CDR3 reads CSVGTGGSDTQYF. CDR3 DNA: TGCAGCGTTGGGACAGGGGGCAGTGATACGCAGTATTTT.

The V and J genes are TRBV18 and TRBJ1-1, with TRBD1 matching 8 bases. The CDR3 runs to 14 residues. With V trimmed by 3 bases and J by 6 bases, 6 bases remained unmatched. CDR1 and CDR2 (germline): KGHSH, LQKENI. The CDR3 spells CASSPLDRGAEAFF. CDR3 bases: TGTGCCAGCTCACCCCTCGACAGGGGCGCTGAAGCTTTCTTT.

V usage is TRBV4-3 and J usage is TRBJ2-4, with D tentatively TRBD1 (6 bases). The CDR3 consists of 16 residues. Germline CDR1 is LGHNA and CDR2 is YSLEER. V was pared by 0 bases and J by 3 bases, with 12 bases between. CDR3 sequence reads: CASSQEWTVGKNIQYF. In DNA, the CDR3 is TGCGCCAGCAGCCAAGAATGGACAGTGGGCAAAAACATTCAGTACTTC.

This chain uses TRBV18 with TRBJ1-1; unclear D gene. From germline, CDR1 is KGHSH and CDR2 LQKENI. The CDR3 has 12 residues. Trimming removed 4 bases from V and 7 bases from J, with 10 bases in between. For the CDR3, the DNA is TGTGCCAGCTCACTAGTACAGCTTGAAGCTTTCTTT. This encodes CASSLVQLEAFF.

The V and J genes are TRBV27 and TRBJ1-3; D may be TRBD1 (6 bases). The CDR3 runs to 17 residues. Germline lookup yields CDR1 MNHEY and CDR2 SMNVEV (reference sequence). V lost 5 bases and J lost 0, with 17 bases in between. The chain's CDR3 is CASSERQTGRSGNTIYF. CDR3 bases: TGTGCCAGCAGTGAACGACAGACAGGACGCTCTGGAAACACCATATATTTT.

This chain joins TRBV9 and TRBJ2-3, with 9 bases identical to TRBD2. Germline trimming cut 3 bases from V and 2 bases from J; bases unmatched to any gene: 10. The CDR3 runs 17 residues. CDR1 and CDR2 from the germline V gene are SGDLS and YYNGEE. CDR3 sequence reads: CASSEWVAGVHTDTQYF. The CDR3 DNA follows: TGTGCCAGCAGCGAGTGGGTAGCGGGGGTTCACACAGATACGCAGTATTTT.

The chain is built from TRBV6-5 and TRBJ1-3, with TRBD1 as a possible D gene (5 bases). The CDR3 spans 14 residues. V lost 2 bases to trimming and J lost 8 bases, with 13 bases between them. Per germline, CDR1 MNHEY and CDR2 SVGAGI. The CDR3 DNA sequence: TGTGCCAGCAGTTACGGGGGGGACGGGGACACCATATATTTT. Translation gives CASSYGGDGDTIYF.

The chain is built from TRBV6-5 and TRBJ1-4, with D unresolved. This CDR3 is 12 amino acids long. Germline CDR1 is MNHEY and CDR2 is SVGAGI. Trimming left V 8 bases short and J 8 bases short, with 12 bases between. The DNA of the CDR3 is TGTGCCAGCGGCTACCCGGGGGAAAAACTGTTTTTT. The encoded protein is CASGYPGEKLFF.

The chain is built from TRBV18 and TRBJ1-1, with 9 bases aligning to TRBD1. V trimming: 3 bases; J trimming: 10 bases; junction bases outside the gene matches: 6. CDR1 is KGHSH, CDR2 LQKENI, per germline. The CDR3 length is 13 residues. The DNA of the CDR3 is TGTGCCAGCTCACCTGGGACAGGGCGAGGAGCTTTCTTT. Its translation is CASSPGTGRGAFF. Together with reference TRBV18 and TRBJ1-1, the CDR3 gives the full variable domain: NAGVMQNPRHLVRRRGQEARLRCSPMKGHSHVYWYRQLPEEGLKFMVYLQKENIIDESGMPKERFSAEFPKEGPSILRIQQVVRGDSAAYFCASSPGTGRGAFFGQGTRLTVV.

Comment on this clone: One end of the junction varies from germline; a read error may be responsible. This sequence joins TRBV4-2 and TRBJ2-1, with D perhaps given as TRBD1 or TRBD2 (6 bases each). The V gene's germline CDR1 is LGHNA and CDR2 YNFKEQ. The CDR3 runs 15 residues. CDR3 region: CASRQGGPDLNEQFF. The CDR3, as DNA: TGTGCCAGCAGACAAGGGGGGCCGGATCTTAATGAGCAGTTCTTC.

This clone was seen just once. V gene TRBV9 combines with J gene TRBJ2-3; 8 bases are shared with TRBD1. CDR1 SGDLS and CDR2 YYNGEE come from the germline V gene. This CDR3 has 14 amino acids. V was clipped by 4 bases and J by 3 bases; unmatched bases: 4. The CDR3 bases are TGTGCCAGCAGCTTTCGACAGGGGACAGATACGCAGTATTTT. Amino acids: CASSFRQGTDTQYF.

In its sample, this clone was seen once. The chain employs TRBV4-3 and TRBJ2-1; 9 bases are a match to TRBD2. J was trimmed by 6 bases and V by 0 bases; bases with no gene match: 6. Germline V gene lookup returns CDR1 LGHNA and CDR2 YSLEER. CDR3 length equals 16 residues. CDR3: CASSQDLRAGGNEQFF. CDR3 coding DNA: TGCGCCAGCAGCCAAGATTTGAGAGCGGGGGGCAATGAGCAGTTCTTC.

The chain employs TRBV6-4 and TRBJ2-3, with TRBD2 identical over 8 bases. Germline V gives CDR1 MRHNA, CDR2 SNTAGT. The length of the CDR3 is 15 residues. The trim removed 3 bases at V and 1 base at J, leaving 3 bases unmatched. For the CDR3, the DNA is TGTGCCAGCAGTGAAGGTAGCGGGGGCACAGATACGCAGTATTTT. Translating gives CASSEGSGGTDTQYF.

The chain employs TRBV7-9 and TRBJ1-2; possible D gene TRBD1, 5 bases. Germline loops: CDR1 SEHNR, CDR2 FQNEAQ (reference sequence). V was cut by 7 bases and J by 5 bases, with 20 bases left in between. This CDR3 is built from 15 residues. This CDR3 is CASTSRGGRWYGYTF. As DNA, the CDR3 is TGTGCCAGCACCTCAAGGGGTGGACGGTGGTATGGCTACACCTTC.

Here the CDR3 DNA reads TGTGCCAGCAGTTACTTTCGACAGGGAGGCACTGAAGCTTTCTTT. It codes for CASSYFRQGGTEAFF. The chain is built from TRBV6-5 and TRBJ1-1; 7 positions match TRBD1. V lost 1 base and J lost 4; bases outside the gene matches: 6. The CDR3 is 15 residues long. From germline, CDR1 is MNHEY and CDR2 SVGAGI.

This clone was counted a single time. V gene TRBV7-7 combines with J gene TRBJ1-3; TRBD1 is a possible D gene (5 bases). In germline, CDR1 is SSHAT, CDR2 FNYEAQ (reference sequence). V lost 5 bases to trimming and J lost 1 base, with 15 bases between them. The CDR3 contains 16 residues. The CDR3 bases are TGTGCCAGCAGCCCGCTCCCAAAGGGGTCTGGAAACACCATATATTTT. Translated: CASSPLPKGSGNTIYF.

The chain employs TRBV19 and TRBJ1-1; perhaps TRBD1 as D (6 bases). V was cut by 5 bases and J by 1 base, with 14 bases left in between. Germline CDR1 reads LNHDA; CDR2 reads SQIVND (reference sequence). The CDR3 is made up of 15 amino acids. This CDR3 reads CASSPRGRGNTEAFF. CDR3 in DNA: TGTGCCAGTAGTCCTAGGGGGAGAGGGAACACTGAAGCTTTCTTT.

The chain carries TRBV19 and TRBJ1-5; a weak D match, TRBD1 (5 bases). Germline values: CDR1 LNHDA, CDR2 SQIVND (reference sequence). The CDR3 length is 15 residues. V was shortened by 5 bases and J by 0 bases, with 11 bases between the two germline ends. The CDR3 loop is CASSPTAYSNQPQHF. In DNA, the CDR3 is TGTGCCAGTAGTCCGACAGCTTATAGCAATCAGCCCCAGCATTTT.

This clone was picked up one time. The chain recombines TRBV5-1 with TRBJ1-2; TRBD1 aligns across 7 bases. The CDR3 runs 15 residues. The germline V gene encodes CDR1 SGHRS and CDR2 YFSETQ. After removal of 5 bases from V and 2 bases from J, the junction contained 9 bases not matched to a gene. This CDR3 reads CASSRLTGVNYGYTF. The CDR3 nucleotides read TGCGCCAGCAGTCGCCTTACAGGGGTGAACTATGGCTACACCTTC.

The chain combines TRBV30 with TRBJ2-5, with 8 bases lining up with TRBD1. The V and J ends lost 0 bases and 5 bases, in that order; junction bases with no gene match: 11. This CDR3 region has 16 residues. Germline V gives CDR1 GTSNPN, CDR2 SVGIG (reference sequence). The CDR3 region is CAWSVGQGAGSETQYF. In DNA form, the CDR3 reads TGTGCCTGGAGTGTAGGCCAGGGGGCTGGGAGTGAGACCCAGTACTTC.

This clone was seen just once. The rearrangement uses TRBV19 and TRBJ1-1; weak D call: TRBD1 (5 bases). Germline loops: CDR1 LNHDA, CDR2 SQIVND (reference sequence). V lost 0 bases, J lost 0 bases, and 8 bases lay in between. This CDR3 region has 15 residues. CDR3 nucleotides: TGTGCCAGTAGTATAGACGGGGGGGTGAACACTGAAGCTTTCTTT. Its protein product is CASSIDGGVNTEAFF.

The chain is built from TRBV7-3 and TRBJ2-7; TRBD1 is a possible D gene (5 bases). Germline lookup yields CDR1 SGHTA and CDR2 FQGTGA. This CDR3 comprises 14 residues. V lost 1 base and J 4 bases, leaving 11 bases between the germline ends. The CDR3 here is CASSLNGASYEQYF. The CDR3 DNA reads TGTGCCAGCAGCTTAAATGGGGCATCGTACGAGCAGTACTTC.

The J gene is TRBJ2-5, the V gene TRBV19, with a possible D match to TRBD2 (5 bases). The germline V gene encodes CDR1 LNHDA and CDR2 SQIVND (reference sequence). V lost 0 bases to trimming and J lost 6 bases, with 11 bases between them. This CDR3 has 14 amino acids. The CDR3, as DNA: TGTGCCAGTAGTATAGAGCCAAGAGGGAAGACCCAGTACTTC. This encodes CASSIEPRGKTQYF.

The chain recombines TRBV6-4 with TRBJ2-7; TRBD1 matches 11 bases. V shed 5 bases, J shed 6 bases, and the junction held 6 bases outside the gene matches. CDR1 is MRHNA and CDR2 is SNTAGT in the germline V gene. The CDR3 loop spans 14 amino acids. As DNA, the CDR3 is TGTGCCAGCAGTACAGGACAGGGGGCCTTCGAGCAGTACTTC. Translating it yields CASSTGQGAFEQYF.

The V call is TRBV6-5, the J call TRBJ2-2; D remains ambiguous. Germline V gene lookup returns CDR1 MNHEY and CDR2 SVGAGI. The germline V and J ends were trimmed by 0 bases and 1 base, with 9 bases remaining between them. This CDR3 comprises 16 residues. CDR3 DNA sequence: TGTGCCAGCAGTTACTCACCGAACTTGAACACCGGGGAGCTGTTTTTT. As protein: CASSYSPNLNTGELFF.

CDR3: CAISESREYGYTF. For the CDR3, the DNA is TGTGCCATCAGTGAGTCGAGGGAGTATGGCTACACCTTC. This chain connects TRBV10-3 to TRBJ1-2; D uncertain. The CDR3 extends over 13 amino acids. V was pared by 0 bases and J by 5 bases, with 7 bases between. Germline CDR1 ENHRY, CDR2 SYGVKD.

The rearrangement joins TRBV5-1 to TRBJ1-6; a weak D match, TRBD1 (6 bases). The CDR3 extends over 17 amino acids. Trimming left V 4 bases short and J 0 bases short, with 14 bases between. Germline CDR1 is SGHRS and CDR2 is YFSETQ. CDR3 DNA: TGCGCCAGCAGCCGGGACAAACAGAGCTCCTATAATTCACCCCTCCACTTT. Its translation: CASSRDKQSSYNSPLHF.